The T cell receptor (beta chain) described here comes from a study of blood T cell repertoires in COVID-19. How the authors handled the data: Reference gene primer amplification yielded estimated nucleated cell counts. Generated by immunoSEQ multiplex PCR, the TCRdb table keeps only in-frame clones and is missing some. V, J and clone size are taken as reported in that table, and D and trimming were inferred from the DNA itself. The repertoire holds 25,000 to 35,000 clones, with around nine tenths as singletons. CDR3 size: 15 residues. CDR1 MNHEY and CDR2 SVGEGT come from the germline V gene. Trimming shortened V by 2 bases and J by 2 bases, and 13 bases separated the two germline ends.

The sample comprised peripheral blood. The V gene is TRBV6-2 or TRBV6-3, the J gene TRBJ2-7; tentatively, D is TRBD1 (5 bases). The sequence came from a human donor in a cohort sampled during active COVID-19. The donor label of this sample is uncertain. DNA of the CDR3: TGTGCCAGCAGTTACGTTGGGGCCGGCGCCTACGAGCAGTACTTC. It yields the protein CASSYVGAGAYEQYF.